A single sample is the source of the 5 T cell receptor beta chains below, sequenced in a study of cytotoxic CD8 clonotypes in ibrutinib-treated CLL. This table comes from immunoSEQ multiplex PCR, and its TCRdb copy is limited to in-frame clones, with some not included. The table shows some 81,000 clones, with roughly 83% occurring only once. Sample: PBMCs, taken after 12 months of ibrutinib treatment. The origin of the receptors is a human donor with chronic lymphocytic leukemia.

The CDR3: CASTWTGLNTEAFF. CDR3 DNA sequence: TGTGCCAGCACCTGGACAGGCCTGAACACTGAAGCTTTCTTT. V and J are TRBV11-2 and TRBJ1-1, with 7 bases lining up with TRBD1. The CDR3 runs 14 residues. The V segment lost 7 bases and the J segment 0 bases; nucleotides outside the gene matches: 5. CDR1 is SGHAT and CDR2 is FQNNGV in the germline V gene.

V usage is TRBV7-8 and J usage is TRBJ2-7; 12 bases agree with TRBD2. The CDR3 totals 16 residues. J gave up 3 bases and V 5 bases, and 8 bases lay outside the gene matches. Germline V CDR1 and CDR2: SGHVS, FQNEAQ. CDR3 region: CASSPILAGGNYEQYF. The CDR3 nucleotides read TGTGCCAGCAGCCCGATCCTAGCGGGAGGGAACTACGAGCAGTACTTC.

The chain carries TRBV21-1 and TRBJ1-5; the table's D call TRBD1 went unverified against the DNA. TRBV21-1 is an annotated pseudogene. The CDR3 length is 19 residues. The CDR3 loop reads CASSKRGPPGAHSNQPQHF. Written as DNA, the CDR3 is TGTGCCAGCAGCAAAAGGGGGCCTCCTGGGGCTCATAGCAATCAGCCCCAGCATTTT.

V gene TRBV4-2 combines with J gene TRBJ2-5; 10 positions agree with TRBD2. The germline gives CDR1 LGHNA, CDR2 YNFKEQ. J lost 2 bases, V lost 0 bases, and 6 bases had no gene match. The CDR3 runs to 17 residues. CDR3 coding DNA: TGTGCCAGCAGCCAAGATGGGATAGCGGGGGGTCAAGAGACCCAGTACTTC. This codes for CASSQDGIAGGQETQYF.

The V and J genes are TRBV10-3 and TRBJ2-3, with 9 bases aligning to TRBD2. V gave up 5 bases and J gave up 8 bases; unmatched junction bases: 11. There are 15 residues in the CDR3. Germline CDR1 is ENHRY and CDR2 is SYGVKD. This chain's CDR3 is CAISSDKREVGTQYF. The DNA for the CDR3 is TGTGCCATCAGTTCAGACAAGCGGGAGGTGGGTACGCAGTATTTT.